A single sample is the source of the 26 T cell receptor beta chains below, sequenced in a study of post-analysis software for immune sequencing data. General study results and limits: Patients showed TRBV5-6, TRBV5-1 and TRBV20-1 among five TRBV segments more frequent than in controls.

Their target antigens are unknown. The TCR beta cDNA libraries carried unique molecular identifiers. TCRdb reprocessed the PCR reads with MiXCR, giving one entry per CDR3 protein. The data show hundreds of thousands of distinct CDR3 sequences, around 40% seen once. The sequencing input was blood. These receptors all stem from a girl aged 5 to 17 with multiple sclerosis.

In its sample, this clonotype was seen a few times. The chain couples TRBV6-5 to TRBJ2-7, with D unclear. Germline assignment: CDR1 MNHEY and CDR2 SVGAGI. The germline V and J ends were trimmed by 2 bases and 0 bases, with 5 bases remaining between them. The CDR3 is 13 residues long. The CDR3 DNA reads TGTGCCAGCAGTTACATCAGCTCCTACGAGCAGTACTTC. This codes for CASSYISSYEQYF.

The chain links TRBV24-1 to TRBJ2-3; 7 bases match TRBD2. CDR1 and CDR2 (germline): KGHDR, SFDVKD. The CDR3 extends over 16 amino acids. After removal of 4 bases from V and 0 bases from J, the junction contained 6 bases not matched to a gene. The chain's CDR3 is CATSDQAGTSTDTQYF. CDR3 bases: TGTGCCACCAGTGACCAAGCGGGGACTAGCACAGATACGCAGTATTTT.

J is TRBJ1-2 and V is TRBV20-1; no definite D call. This CDR3 has 14 amino acids. CDR1 and CDR2 (germline): DFQATT, SNEGSKA (reference sequence). With 2 bases removed from V and 2 bases from J, the gap between germline ends came to 12 bases. CDR3 in DNA: TGCAGTGCTAGAAACATCGGATCCAACTATGGCTACACCTTC. It codes for CSARNIGSNYGYTF.

DNA for the CDR3: TGTGCCAGCAGTTCCAAAGGGGGAGCAGCGGGAGGGCCCTACGAGCAGTACTTC. This codes for CASSSKGGAAGGPYEQYF. This chain links TRBV28 with TRBJ2-7; 10 bases line up with TRBD2. CDR3 length: 18 residues. The germline gives CDR1 MDHEN, CDR2 SYDVKM. V was clipped by 4 bases and J by 2 bases; unmatched bases: 14. The full variable domain, rest sourced from reference TRBV28 and TRBJ2-7, is DVKVTQSSRYLVKRTGEKVFLECVQDMDHENMFWYRQDPGLGLRLIYFSYDVKMKEKGDIPEGYSVSREKKERFSLILESASTNQTSMYLCASSSKGGAAGGPYEQYFGPGTRLTVT.

The chain joins TRBV24-1 to TRBJ2-5, with D possibly being TRBD2 (6 bases). Germline V gene lookup returns CDR1 KGHDR and CDR2 SFDVKD. The V end was cut by 7 bases, the J end by 4 bases, with 12 bases between. This CDR3 has 13 amino acids. The chain's CDR3 is CATSPRGGETQYF. CDR3 in DNA: TGTGCCACCAGCCCAAGGGGAGGAGAGACCCAGTACTTC.

J is TRBJ2-5 and V is TRBV10-3, with D maybe TRBD1 (6 bases). With 4 bases removed from V and 5 bases from J, the gap between germline ends came to 11 bases. CDR1 ENHRY and CDR2 SYGVKD come from the germline V gene. CDR3 length equals 13 residues. The CDR3 is CAISGQGMETQYF. The CDR3 DNA reads TGTGCCATCAGTGGCCAGGGGATGGAGACCCAGTACTTC.

The V gene is TRBV7-2, the J gene TRBJ1-1; TRBD1 agrees at 7 bases. V trimming: 6 bases; J trimming: 1 base; junction bases outside the gene matches: 5. The germline CDR1 and CDR2 sequences are SGHTA and FQGNSA. This CDR3 has 14 amino acids. CDR3 in amino acids: CASRPRTGNTEAFF. CDR3 sequence (DNA): TGTGCCAGCAGACCCCGGACAGGGAACACTGAAGCTTTCTTT.

This rearrangement joins TRBV28 to TRBJ1-5; no reliable D call. The CDR3 contains 14 residues. V was trimmed by 4 bases and J by 4 bases, leaving 11 bases between them. CDR1 is MDHEN and CDR2 is SYDVKM in the germline V gene. The CDR3 region is CASSSEQRNQPQHF. Here the CDR3 DNA reads TGTGCCAGCAGTTCCGAGCAGCGAAATCAGCCCCAGCATTTT.

This clonotype occurred a few times. The rearrangement uses TRBV29-1 and TRBJ2-3, with unresolved D. The CDR3 runs 14 residues. The germline V and J ends were trimmed by 3 bases and 3 bases, with 13 bases remaining between them. Per germline, CDR1 SQVTM and CDR2 ANQGSEA. The CDR3 DNA reads TGCAGCGTTGATTGGGCTTTGGGGACAGATACGCAGTATTTT. Amino acids: CSVDWALGTDTQYF.

This chain links TRBV7-2 with TRBJ2-3, with D tentatively TRBD2 (5 bases). The length of the CDR3 is 15 residues. V was trimmed by 4 bases and J by 0 bases, leaving 11 bases between them. CDR1 SGHTA and CDR2 FQGNSA come from the germline V gene. The CDR3: CASSWAGPSTDTQYF. CDR3 sequence (DNA): TGTGCCAGCAGCTGGGCGGGCCCTAGCACAGATACGCAGTATTTT. Together with reference TRBV7-2 and TRBJ2-3, the CDR3 gives the full variable domain: GAGVSQSPSNKVTEKGKDVELRCDPISGHTALYWYRQSLGQGLEFLIYFQGNSAPDKSGLPSDRFSAERTGGSVSTLTIQRTQQEDSAVYLCASSWAGPSTDTQYFGPGTRLTVL.

This clonotype was seen more than once but under ten times. Sequence at one end of the junction differs from germline and may be a read error. The chain is built from TRBV15 and TRBJ2-7; D gene ambiguous. There are 15 residues in the CDR3. Germline values: CDR1 LNHNV, CDR2 YYDKDF (reference sequence). CDR3 coding DNA: TGCGCCACCAGCAGAGACGGAGTAGGAAGGGACGAGCAGTACTTC. Residues: CATSRDGVGRDEQYF.

This rearrangement joins TRBV19 to TRBJ2-1; weak D call: TRBD1 (5 bases). V lost 3 bases and J 6 bases, leaving 15 bases between the germline ends. Germline values: CDR1 LNHDA, CDR2 SQIVND (reference sequence). This CDR3 has 15 residues. The CDR3 loop is CASSIGKGSGNEQFF. Here the CDR3 DNA reads TGTGCCAGTAGTATTGGGAAGGGGTCGGGCAATGAGCAGTTCTTC.

This clonotype was found a few times. The V call is TRBV9, the J call TRBJ2-7; 13 nucleotides line up with TRBD2. The DNA matches TRBJ2-5 better at its end, which makes the J call doubtful. Germline loops: CDR1 SGDLS, CDR2 YYNGEE. The CDR3 has 18 amino acids. The CDR3 spells CASSTPRTSGSYWETQYF. The CDR3 coding sequence is TGTGCCAGCAGCACTCCCAGGACTAGCGGGAGTTATTGGGAGACCCAGTACTTC.

The gene calls are TRBV7-2 and TRBJ2-7; D is unresolved. The CDR3 sequence is 15 residues long. Germline V gene data show CDR1 as SGHTA and CDR2 as FQGNSA. The V gene lost 1 base and the J gene lost 3 bases, with 13 bases spanning the gap. The CDR3 sequence is CASSLEATGFYEQYF. DNA for the CDR3: TGTGCCAGCAGCTTAGAAGCCACCGGGTTCTACGAGCAGTACTTC.

The sample holds a few counts of this clonotype. CDR3 sequence reads: CATSDWQGNEQFF. The CDR3 DNA sequence: TGTGCCACCAGTGATTGGCAAGGGAATGAGCAGTTCTTC. The rearrangement uses TRBV24-1 and TRBJ2-1; D unclear. The CDR3 contains 13 residues. V was pared by 2 bases and J by 7 bases, with 8 bases between. Germline V CDR1 and CDR2: KGHDR, SFDVKD.

This clonotype was recorded once. This chain joins TRBV7-2 and TRBJ2-3; D gene uncertain. CDR3 length: 14 residues. V was cut by 4 bases and J by 2 bases, with 10 bases left in between. Germline lookup yields CDR1 SGHTA and CDR2 FQGNSA. The CDR3 spells CASSSDSHTDTQYF. The CDR3 DNA reads as TGTGCCAGCAGCTCCGACTCGCACACAGATACGCAGTATTTT.

In its sample, this clonotype was seen a few times. V is TRBV7-2 and J is TRBJ2-1, with 8 bases matching TRBD2. CDR3 size: 16 residues. Germline CDR1 SGHTA, CDR2 FQGNSA. V was pared by 1 base and J by 3 bases, with 5 bases of the junction left unmatched. Here the CDR3 reads CASSLVSGGYYNEQFF. The CDR3 nucleotides are TGTGCCAGCAGCTTAGTTTCGGGAGGGTACTACAATGAGCAGTTCTTC.

This clonotype was seen a single time. The germline gene is not matched at one end of the junction; a read error may be the cause. The chain uses TRBV29-1 and TRBJ2-7; TRBD2 matches 8 bases. CDR3 length: 14 residues. Germline CDR1 reads SQVTM; CDR2 reads ANQGSEA. CDR3 loop: CSVQERESSYEQYF. The CDR3 nucleotides are TGCAGCGTTCAAGAGCGGGAGTCGTCCTACGAGCAGTACTTC.

The genes are TRBV5-1 and TRBJ2-3; D uncertain. Trimming pared 4 bases from V and 3 bases from J, leaving 9 bases between. CDR3 length equals 13 residues. Germline-derived CDR1 and CDR2 are SGHRS and YFSETQ. In nucleotides, the CDR3 is TGCGCCAGCAGCAGCCAGGAGACAGATACGCAGTATTTT. Amino acid sequence: CASSSQETDTQYF.

This clonotype was observed a handful of times. The chain joins TRBV7-3 to TRBJ1-1; D not resolved. The V end was cut by 2 bases, the J end by 7 bases, with 11 bases between. The germline gives CDR1 SGHTA, CDR2 FQGTGA. This CDR3 comprises 13 residues. The CDR3 loop is CASSLGSASEAFF. As DNA, the CDR3 is TGTGCCAGCAGCTTAGGATCGGCCAGTGAAGCTTTCTTT.

The genes are TRBV20-1 and TRBJ2-3; maybe TRBD2 (5 bases). Germline V lookup: CDR1 DFQATT, CDR2 SNEGSKA (reference sequence). This CDR3 has 13 amino acids. The V and J ends lost 6 bases and 0 bases respectively, with 10 bases between them. CDR3 amino acids: CSAIASSTDTQYF. The CDR3 DNA is TGCAGTGCCATAGCGAGTAGCACAGATACGCAGTATTTT.

Here the CDR3 reads CATSDIGPYNEQFF. The DNA of the CDR3 is TGTGCCACCAGCGACATTGGGCCCTACAATGAGCAGTTCTTC. J is TRBJ2-1 and V is TRBV15; no firm D call. Per germline, CDR1 LNHNV and CDR2 YYDKDF (reference sequence). V was pared by 5 bases and J by 2 bases, with 10 bases between. This CDR3 has 14 amino acids.

This clonotype has more than one count but fewer than ten. This chain joins TRBV7-8 and TRBJ2-5; D ambiguous. V was cut by 2 bases and J by 5 bases, with 6 bases left in between. The CDR3 is 12 residues long. CDR1 is SGHVS, CDR2 FQNEAQ, per germline. The DNA of the CDR3 is TGTGCCAGCAGCTTACAGGCGGAGACCCAGTACTTC. Its translation: CASSLQAETQYF.

This chain joins TRBV29-1 and TRBJ1-1; a possible D gene is TRBD1 (6 bases). This CDR3 region has 13 residues. The V gene's germline CDR1 is SQVTM and CDR2 ANQGSEA. The V gene lost 4 bases and the J gene lost 2 bases, with 11 bases spanning the gap. The CDR3 region has the DNA TGCAGCGTTGGAAGGGGGGGAAACACTGAAGCTTTCTTT. As protein: CSVGRGGNTEAFF.

The chain joins TRBV20-1 to TRBJ1-1, with D unclear. Trimming removed 5 bases at V and 13 bases at J, with 17 bases between. This CDR3 region has 11 residues. CDR1 and CDR2 (germline): DFQATT, SNEGSKA (reference sequence). In DNA, the CDR3 is TGCAGTGCTCACCTCGTTCAGGTCGATTTCTTT. It yields the protein CSAHLVQVDFF.

The CDR3 DNA follows: TGTGCCAGCAGTTATGGGGACAGTCTTATTAATTCACCCCTCCACTTT. It encodes CASSYGDSLINSPLHF. The V and J genes are TRBV6-5 and TRBJ1-6, with 7 bases aligning to TRBD1. V gave up 3 bases and J gave up 6 bases; unmatched junction bases: 8. Per the germline V gene, CDR1 is MNHEY and CDR2 is SVGAGI. The CDR3 covers 16 residues.